This T cell receptor (beta chain) was sequenced in a study of T cells after yellow fever vaccination (dated by TCRdb to about 2019). For the study in its entirety: The SMART-Seq v4 Ultra Low Input RNA kit was used to prepare libraries from fractions with low cell numbers. Bulk TCR alpha and beta repertoires were sequenced longitudinally to track T-cell clones before and after primary and booster YFV17D yellow fever vaccination. Two healthy male donors made up the cohort, one aged 18 to 30 years and the other aged 30 to 40 years. Blood was collected at multiple timepoints before and after primary and secondary immunization, and bulk PBMC replicates and cell subsets were isolated. The paper as a whole reports these results and caveats: Computational filtering was needed because FACS-sorted repertoires could contain abundant contaminating clonotypes from the bulk population. Because the study included only a couple of donors, the extent to which the findings can be generalized is limited. A small share of clonotypes was detected in both CD4 and CD8 compartments, with the overlap likely arising from convergent recombination. After the booster, most of the clones that had expanded following primary vaccination were detected again (around 95% of CD4 and around 87% of CD8), which suggests that memory was broadly maintained. Compared with the primary T-cell response, the secondary T-cell response was faster but weaker, reaching its peak on day 5 rather than on day 15.

In this sample, this clonotype turned up a few times. This clone's antigen is unknown. The record has no base qualities; no much larger clone is one base away. TCR cDNA was made using 5'RACE template switching, a step that added a universal primer site and unique molecular identifiers. Priming of cDNA synthesis was performed from both the TCR alpha and TCR beta constant segments. Library amplification involved two PCR steps, and the second step added sample barcodes and sequencing adapters. Sequencing of the libraries was done on either Illumina HiSeq 2500 (2x100 bp) or NovaSeq (2x150 bp). The authors' pipeline ran thus. MIGEC was used to demultiplex reads and collapse the reads into UMI consensus sequences, and MiXCR was used for V(D)J alignment. Using edgeR on replicate PBMC samples, clonotypes were called vaccine-responding if FDR was below 0.01 and the log2 fold change was above 5 up to day 15. CD4 or CD8 identity was assigned to each bulk clonotype according to whether the clonotype was present at higher abundance in the sequenced CD4 repertoire or the sequenced CD8 repertoire. Starting from the raw public reads, TCRdb applied fastp trimming at Q25, assembled clones with MiXCR and retained in-frame beta chains. Each entry merges the rows of one CDR3 protein and shows their most common DNA and genes. The V and J calls were determined by TCRdb, not by the authors. For this sample there are about 630,000 distinct CDR3 sequences; approximately 13% appear just once. Approximately 15% of the sample rests with the top ten.

What the treatment or condition label conveys for this sample: live attenuated yellow fever vaccine strain. At each blood-draw timepoint, two biological replicates of bulk PBMCs were obtained. PBMCs were isolated from peripheral blood using a standard Ficoll-Paque protocol. TriZol was used to extract RNA from bulk PBMCs, CD4 and CD8 fractions, and dextramer-positive and dextramer-negative fractions. Including the terminal cysteine and phenylalanine, the CDR3 comprises 15 residues. Of the read, only the CDR3 DNA is kept; its 45 bases are in frame from base 1. The germline V gene (reference sequence) gives CDR1 as DFQATT and CDR2 as SNEGSKA. V loses 5 bases, J loses 5 bases, and the germline ends lie 19 bases apart.

Sequences were derived from PBMCs, sampled on the day of the yellow fever booster vaccination. Recombination connected TRBV20-1 to TRBJ1-5; no D gene is confidently identified. The sequence derives from a man aged 30 to 45 who received the YFV17D yellow fever vaccine. The DNA is TGCAGTGCTTCCCAACCGGGGTCCCTTGATCAGCCCCAGCATTTT. It translates as CSASQPGSLDQPQHF.